This is a list of T cell receptor beta chains from one sample in a study of T cells in narcolepsy. The repertoire was sequenced with immunoSEQ multiplex PCR; TCRdb's copy has only in-frame clones and lacks some. Of about 35,000 clones listed, 65% to 85% were seen once; the top ten hold 1.1%. The sequencing input was memory (CD45RA-) CD4+ T cells from blood. The receptors stem from a human donor in good health. Both conserved end residues are part of each CDR3. The D gene is left open where the match is weak. Clone size appears in some rows only: once, few, many, or a class for an expanded clone.

>TRBJ2-6|.|few|TRBV28|14
CASNVNSGANVLTF
TGTGCCAGCAACGTAAACTCTGGGGCCAACGTCCTGACTTTC
>TRBJ2-3|.|.|TRBV11-1|16
CASSLMWGNHTDTQYF
TGTGCCAGCAGCTTAATGTGGGGAAACCACACAGATACGCAGTATTTT
>TRBJ2-1|TRBD2|.|TRBV7-9|15
CASSGLAGGRYEQFF
TGTGCCAGCAGCGGACTAGCGGGGGGGCGGTATGAGCAGTTCTTC
>TRBJ1-2|.|once|TRBV28|14
CASSSFRGNYGYTF
TGTGCCAGCAGTTCCTTCAGGGGTAACTATGGCTACACCTTC
>TRBJ2-7|TRBD1|.|TRBV6-6|12
CASRPQGGEQYF
TGTGCCAGCAGACCACAGGGGGGCGAGCAGTACTTC
>TRBJ2-5|.|.|TRBV7-2|15
CASSLVSSGQETQYF
TGTGCCAGCAGCTTAGTGAGTAGCGGCCAAGAGACCCAGTACTTC
>TRBJ2-7|.|.|TRBV9|13
CASSVGTRDEQYF
TGTGCCAGCAGCGTGGGAACTAGGGACGAGCAGTACTTC
>TRBJ2-6|.|.|TRBV19|16
CASSGGGNSGANVLTF
TGTGCCAGTAGTGGGGGCGGTAACTCTGGGGCCAACGTCCTGACTTTC
>TRBJ2-3|.|.|TRBV6-1|16
CASSDNRALGTDTQYF
TGTGCCAGCAGTGATAACCGGGCCCTAGGCACAGATACGCAGTATTTT
>TRBJ1-6|.|.|TRBV30|13
CAWNGGDNSPLHF
TGTGCCTGGAACGGGGGGGATAATTCACCCCTCCACTTT
>TRBJ2-5|TRBD2|few|TRBV5-1|16
CASSSPTSGIEGTQYF
TGCGCCAGCAGCTCCCCGACTAGCGGGATAGAAGGGACCCAGTACTTC
>TRBJ1-5|.|.|TRBV30|14
CAWTGGGGNQPQHF
TGTGCCTGGACTGGTGGAGGGGGCAATCAGCCCCAGCATTTT
>TRBJ1-1|TRBD1|.|TRBV11-2|16
CASSSPGQGIHTEAFF
TGTGCCAGCAGCTCCCCGGGACAGGGGATTCACACTGAAGCTTTCTTT
>TRBJ2-1|.|.|TRBV5-1|16
CASSRTSETLYNEQFF
TGCGCCAGCAGCAGGACGTCGGAAACCCTGTACAATGAGCAGTTCTTC
>TRBJ2-4|.|.|TRBV5-1|15
CASSSDPGVSSIQYF
TGCGCCAGCAGCTCCGACCCAGGGGTGTCTAGCATTCAGTACTTC
>TRBJ2-7|TRBD1|.|TRBV28|12
CASRAGGWEQYF
TGTGCCAGCAGGGCAGGGGGCTGGGAGCAGTACTTC
>TRBJ1-4|.|.|TRBV7-2|15
CASSLGVDWREKLLF
TGTGCCAGCAGCTTAGGAGTCGATTGGAGAGAAAAACTGCTTTTT
>TRBJ2-5|TRBD2|.|TRBV4-3|17
CASSQLGLAGTQETQYF
TGCGCCAGCAGCCAGCTAGGACTAGCGGGAACACAAGAGACCCAGTACTTC
>TRBJ1-1|.|.|TRBV6-4|13
CASSTDQGLEAFF
TGTGCCAGCAGTACTGACCAGGGACTTGAAGCTTTCTTT
>TRBJ1-2|TRBD1|.|TRBV28|15
CASRSPRTGLNGYTF
TGTGCCAGCAGGTCCCCAAGGACAGGGTTGAATGGCTACACCTTC
>TRBJ2-2|.|.|TRBV2|14
CASSELSARGELFF
TGTGCCAGCAGTGAACTTTCGGCCAGAGGGGAGCTGTTTTTT
>TRBJ1-1|.|few|TRBV6-1|11
CASTLRSEAFF
TGTGCCAGCACTCTAAGATCTGAAGCTTTCTTT
>TRBJ1-3|.|.|TRBV6-5|15
CASSATGLSGNTIYF
TGTGCCAGCAGTGCTACAGGGTTAAGTGGAAACACCATATATTTT
>TRBJ1-4|TRBD1|.|TRBV6-5|15
CASSASGGWGEKLFF
TGTGCCAGCAGTGCCTCAGGGGGCTGGGGTGAAAAACTGTTTTTT
>TRBJ1-1|.|.|TRBV18|12
CASSRGTTEAFF
TGTGCCAGCTCACGAGGTACCACTGAAGCTTTCTTT
>TRBJ2-1|.|.|TRBV7-9|16
CASRYAGREKGNEQFF
TGTGCCAGCAGATATGCAGGACGGGAGAAGGGGAATGAGCAGTTCTTC
>TRBJ2-7|TRBD2|.|TRBV28|17
CASSAPIGLAGSYEQYF
TGTGCCAGCAGTGCCCCGATCGGACTAGCGGGCTCCTACGAGCAGTACTTC
>TRBJ2-3|.|few|TRBV2|12
CASVTLGDTQYF
TGTGCCAGCGTTACCCTGGGAGATACGCAGTATTTT
>TRBJ2-7|.|.|TRBV6-1|14
CASSETGSEYEQYF
TGTGCCAGCAGTGAAACAGGGTCCGAGTACGAGCAGTACTTC
>TRBJ2-7|.|.|TRBV7-9|16
CASSPGWTGDLYEQYF
TGTGCCAGCAGCCCCGGCTGGACGGGGGATCTCTACGAGCAGTACTTC
>TRBJ1-1|TRBD1|.|TRBV15|16
CATSRGGRGLFTEAFF
TGTGCCACCAGCAGAGGCGGCAGGGGGCTCTTCACTGAAGCTTTCTTT
>TRBJ2-3|TRBD1|once|TRBV5-1|15
CASRVPGQGADTQYF
TGCGCCAGCAGAGTACCGGGACAGGGGGCAGATACGCAGTATTTT
>TRBJ2-2|TRBD1|.|TRBV7-9|18
CASSRGQLPDGVTGELFF
TGTGCCAGCAGCAGGGGGCAACTTCCGGACGGAGTGACCGGGGAGCTGTTTTTT
>TRBJ2-7|.|.|TRBV4-1|16
CASSQGLRGSLHEQYF
TGCGCCAGCAGCCAGGGGCTACGGGGGAGTCTCCACGAGCAGTACTTC
>TRBJ2-2|TRBD1|.|TRBV28|15
CASSGYGQGAGELFF
TGTGCCAGCAGCGGCTATGGACAGGGGGCCGGGGAGCTGTTTTTT
>TRBJ2-5|.|.|TRBV5-1|12
CASSLGTGRQYF
TGCGCCAGCAGCTTGGGTACAGGGAGGCAGTACTTC
>TRBJ2-3|TRBD2|.|TRBV7-8|17
CASSLGGGGRAPDTQYF
TGTGCCAGCAGCTTAGGGGGGGGTGGAAGGGCCCCAGATACGCAGTATTTT